This T cell receptor beta chain was captured by sequencing in a study of Ad26.COV2.S vaccination and SARS-CoV-2 variants. Treatment described: 15 to 20 received Ad26.COV2.S at low or high dose, single or two shots; roughly five received placebo; per-sample allocation not given. Samples analyzed were those drawn on day 63 after the first vaccine or placebo injection. An adult aged 18-55 years in Boston served as the donor. Here immunoSEQ multiplex PCR was the method, and the copy in TCRdb shows in-frame clones only, minus some. The table includes a few hundred thousand clones, less than 95% detected once. A word on this clone: The antigen is undetermined.

The germline gives CDR1 SGHTA, CDR2 FQGTGA. CDR3 length: 14 amino acids. Trimming removed 8 bases from V and 3 bases from J, with 16 bases in between. Study-wide points: Post-vaccination breadth of spike-specific CD8+ and CD4+ T cell responses was reportedly substantial. Non-spike TCR breadth did not differ much between vaccine and placebo recipients.

This chain uses TRBV7-3 with TRBJ1-1; D perhaps matches TRBD1 (5 bases). Sequenced material: peripheral blood, taken in a trial of Ad26.COV2.S vaccine versus placebo. The clonotype was recovered from a person aged 18-60 years who received the Ad26.COV2.S COVID-19 vaccine or a placebo. The CDR3 loop is CASRSGGEDTEAFF. DNA of the CDR3: TGTGCCAGCCGCTCGGGAGGGGAGGACACTGAAGCTTTCTTT. Full variable domain (remainder filled in from reference TRBV7-3 and TRBJ1-1): GAGVSQTPSNKVTEKGKYVELRCDPISGHTALYWYRQSLGQGPEFLIYFQGTGAADDSGLPNDRFFAVRPEGSVSTLKIQRTERGDSAVYLCASRSGGEDTEAFFGQGTRLTVV.